This is a list of T cell receptor beta chains from one sample in a study of regulatory T cells in long-lasting Graves disease. TCRdb re-called the multiplex PCR reads through MiXCR, storing one row per CDR3 protein. The table records 620,000 or so distinct CDR3 sequences, around 15% of them present only once. These data were also filed under a second study, of T cells in Graves' hyperthyroidism and ophthalmopathy.

The specimen was peripheral blood mononuclear cells (PBMCs), collected at new diagnosis, from a patient treated with antithyroid drugs. The receptors stem from a woman younger than 45 with Graves disease. Each CDR3 is given without its conserved first and last residue. A D gene is named only where the DNA matches it firmly.

D gene,V gene,CDR3 protein
NA,TRBV3-1,ASSPVTSSYNSPLH
NA,TRBV29-1,SVAGLLSNEQF
NA,TRBV13,ASSRSATGSGNTIY
NA,TRBV6-1,ASSVQGASSYEQY
NA,TRBV10-3,AISEPGLNTEAF
TRBD2,TRBV28,ASSLSGRVYEQY
NA,TRBV13,ASRKGPGQQF
NA,TRBV7-2,ASSPRGPLNTEAF
TRBD1,TRBV6-1,ASRTGSYNSPLH
NA,TRBV15,ATSRRNGFQETQY
TRBD1,TRBV7-2,ASSFRDRGLGETQY